The text below deals with one TCR beta chain. Its antigen is as yet unknown. Clones were sequenced by immunoSEQ multiplex PCR, and TCRdb holds only the in-frame ones, with some missing. Of about 33,000 clones in the sample, 80% to 95% were seen once. This specimen belongs to a study of T cells in localized non-small cell lung cancer. Germline V CDR1 and CDR2: MNHNS, SASEGT. The CDR3 runs 18 residues. J lost 1 base, V lost 0 bases, and 6 bases had no gene match. Study-level findings and limits: The tumor had only one region sequenced, so heterogeneity remains possible. Uninvolved adjacent lung had the highest recorded T cell clonality, with tumor below it. Longer survival (overall) was linked to higher T cell density in blood. Across samples, adjacent lung featured a median around 56 of the top 100 tumor clones.

V usage is TRBV6-1 and J usage is TRBJ1-5; 10 nucleotides match TRBD1. The sample here was peripheral blood, taken before any cancer treatment. This TCR derives from a female donor of 60 years or more with stage I lung adenocarcinoma. CDR3 nucleotides: TGTGCCAGCAGTGAAGCCGGGACAGGGGTTAGCAGCAATCAGCCCCAGCATTTT. Protein: CASSEAGTGVSSNQPQHF.